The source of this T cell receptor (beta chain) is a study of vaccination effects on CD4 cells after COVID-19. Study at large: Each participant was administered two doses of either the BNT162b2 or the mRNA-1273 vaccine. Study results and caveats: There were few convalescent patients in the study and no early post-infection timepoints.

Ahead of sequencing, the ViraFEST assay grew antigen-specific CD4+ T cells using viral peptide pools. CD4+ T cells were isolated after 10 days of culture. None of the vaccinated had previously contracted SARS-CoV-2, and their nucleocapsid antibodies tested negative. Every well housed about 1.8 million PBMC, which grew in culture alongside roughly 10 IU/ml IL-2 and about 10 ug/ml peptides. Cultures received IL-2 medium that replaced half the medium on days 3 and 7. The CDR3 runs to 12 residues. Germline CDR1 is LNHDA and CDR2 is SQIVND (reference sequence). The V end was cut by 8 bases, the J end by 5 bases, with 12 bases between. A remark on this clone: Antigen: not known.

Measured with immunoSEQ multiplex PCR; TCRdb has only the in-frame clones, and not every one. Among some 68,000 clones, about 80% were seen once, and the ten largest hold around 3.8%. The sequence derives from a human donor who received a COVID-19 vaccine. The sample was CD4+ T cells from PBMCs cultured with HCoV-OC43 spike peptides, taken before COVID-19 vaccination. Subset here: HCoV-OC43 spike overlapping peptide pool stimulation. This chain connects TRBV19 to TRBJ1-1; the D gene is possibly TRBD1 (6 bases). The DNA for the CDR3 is TGTGCCAGTGGGGGGCGAAGGACTGAAGCTTTCTTT. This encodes CASGGRRTEAFF.